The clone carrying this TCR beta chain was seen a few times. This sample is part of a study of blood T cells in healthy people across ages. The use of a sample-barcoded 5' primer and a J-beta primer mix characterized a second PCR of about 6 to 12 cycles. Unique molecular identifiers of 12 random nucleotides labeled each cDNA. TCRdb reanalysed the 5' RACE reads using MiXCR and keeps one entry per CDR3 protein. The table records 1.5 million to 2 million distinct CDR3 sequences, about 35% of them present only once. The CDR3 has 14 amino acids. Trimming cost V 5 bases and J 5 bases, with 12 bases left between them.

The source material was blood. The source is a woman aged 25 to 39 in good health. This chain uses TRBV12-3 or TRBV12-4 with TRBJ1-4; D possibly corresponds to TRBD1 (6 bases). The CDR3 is CASSTRGPNEKLFF. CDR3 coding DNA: TGTGCCAGCAGTACCAGGGGTCCAAATGAAAAACTGTTTTTT.